This TCR beta chain was sequenced during a study of long-term antiretroviral therapy in people with HIV. Study conclusions and caveats: HIV repertoires covered narrower CDR3 length ranges than controls did.

Survey-level immunoSEQ v3.0 assays were run. Data came from immunoSEQ multiplex PCR; TCRdb stores just in-frame clones and leaves some out. This sample has roughly 15,000 clones; roughly 88% occur once, and the top ten carry 11%. In the case of this clone: Its antigen is not identified.

This CDR3 spans 15 amino acids. The V end lost 0 bases, the J end lost 2 bases, and 9 bases lay between the germline ends. Germline CDR1 is SGHTA and CDR2 is FQGNSA. The origin of this receptor is a middle-aged man with HIV. J is TRBJ2-3 and V is TRBV7-2; D unresolved. The sample here was unsorted PBMCs, taken 6.2 years after starting antiretroviral therapy. The DNA of the CDR3 is TGTGCCAGCAGCTTAGCCGGTCGGTCCACAGATACGCAGTATTTT. Translation gives CASSLAGRSTDTQYF.